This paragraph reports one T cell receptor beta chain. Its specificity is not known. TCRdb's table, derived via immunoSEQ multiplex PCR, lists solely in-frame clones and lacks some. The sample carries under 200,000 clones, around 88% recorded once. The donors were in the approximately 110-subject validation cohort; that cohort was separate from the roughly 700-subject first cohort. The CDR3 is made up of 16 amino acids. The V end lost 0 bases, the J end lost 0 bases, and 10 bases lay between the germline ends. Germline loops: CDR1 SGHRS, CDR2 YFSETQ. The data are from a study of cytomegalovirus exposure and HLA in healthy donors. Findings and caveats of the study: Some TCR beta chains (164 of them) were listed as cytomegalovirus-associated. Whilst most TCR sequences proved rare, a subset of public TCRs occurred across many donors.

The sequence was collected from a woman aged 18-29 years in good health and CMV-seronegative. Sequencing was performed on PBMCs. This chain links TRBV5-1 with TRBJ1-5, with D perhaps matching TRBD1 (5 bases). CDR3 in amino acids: CASSLGGGNSNQPQHF. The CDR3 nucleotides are TGCGCCAGCAGCTTGGGGGGCGGGAATAGCAATCAGCCCCAGCATTTT. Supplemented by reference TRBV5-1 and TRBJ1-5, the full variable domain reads KAGVTQTPRYLIKTRGQQVTLSCSPISGHRSVSWYQQTPGQGLQFLFEYFSETQRNKGNFPGRFSGRQFSNSRSEMNVSTLELGDSALYLCASSLGGGNSNQPQHFGDGTRLSIL.